In its sample, the clone carrying this T cell receptor (beta chain) was seen many times. This entry comes from a study of blood T cell repertoires in COVID-19. Study details: Some COVID-19 samples were acute and others convalescent; all came from the United States, Italy and Spain. From T cells, B-cell-depleted T cells, or PBMCs came the material, which was cDNA or gDNA.

CDR3 length equals 12 residues. After removal of 3 bases from V and 6 bases from J, the junction contained 2 bases not matched to a gene. Germline CDR1 DFQATT, CDR2 SNEGSKA (reference sequence). Methods used by the authors: Amplification from reference gene primers served as the basis for estimated nucleated cell counts. TCRdb keeps only in-frame clones here, not all; method: immunoSEQ multiplex PCR. V and J calls plus clone size are reproduced from that table; the DNA served to infer D and trimming. Counted here are around 140,000 clones, around four fifths occurring once; the ten biggest clones make up approximately 5%.

The sample comprised peripheral blood. The V call is TRBV20-1, the J call TRBJ2-1, with TRBD2 matching 7 bases. This sequence was found in a human donor in a cohort sampled during active COVID-19. CDR3 DNA sequence: TGCAGTGCTAGTGGCGGGGGCAATGAGCAGTTCTTC. It specifies CSASGGGNEQFF.